This T cell receptor (beta chain) was captured by sequencing in a study of Ad26.COV2.S vaccination and SARS-CoV-2 variants. As regards this clone: The antigen is not known.

Study-wide results and caveats: Spike-specific CD8+ and CD4+ T cell responses reportedly showed substantial breadth after vaccination.

Produced via immunoSEQ multiplex PCR; TCRdb's table is partial and in-frame only. The table lists more than 120,000 clones, 86% of them singletons. V was pared by 0 bases and J by 7 bases, with 15 bases between. Germline CDR1 is LGHDT and CDR2 is YNNKEL (reference sequence). The CDR3 consists of 15 residues. The rearrangement links TRBV3-1 (or the pseudogene TRBV3-2) to TRBJ1-2; D unresolved. The sequenced sample was peripheral blood, obtained after recovery from COVID-19. This TCR was sampled from a human donor who had recovered from COVID-19. CDR3 in amino acids: CASSQDMGLTLGYTF. In nucleotides, the CDR3 is TGTGCCAGCAGCCAAGATATGGGGTTGACACTTGGCTACACCTTC.